This T cell receptor beta chain was profiled in a study of cytomegalovirus exposure and HLA in healthy donors. The overall study: Among the 300 to 500 donors who were genotyped, roughly 86% fell in the genetic ancestry cluster that is associated with self-reported Caucasian donors. Whole-study findings and limits: Confirmation was obtained in vitro that a few CMV-associated chains are specific for CMV antigens. It was approximately 170 TCR beta chains that were listed as cytomegalovirus-associated. V- and J-gene trimming of TCR beta was linked (in a later analysis) to a missense DCLRE1C variant.

About this clone: No antigen is known for it.

With 60 Vbeta and 13 Jbeta primers, the PCR was carried out. Method: immunoSEQ multiplex PCR; TCRdb's copy keeps in-frame clones and lacks some. Of a few hundred thousand clones listed, about 93% are singletons. CDR3 size: 15 residues. Germline lookup yields CDR1 LGHNA and CDR2 YNFKEQ. The V and J ends lost 0 bases and 8 bases respectively, with 16 bases between them. Source material: PBMCs. This receptor was obtained from a girl aged 2 to 9 in good health and CMV-seronegative. The chain combines TRBV4-2 with TRBJ1-2, with D tentatively TRBD1 (5 bases). CDR3 bases: TGTGCCAGCAGCCAAGACCAGGGTATGGTGGGCGGCTACACCTTC. It specifies CASSQDQGMVGGYTF.